This TCR beta chain originates from a study of PD-L1 blockade in urothelial cancer. Turning to the study itself: Blood analysis was done at 3 weeks (second dose) and 6 weeks after treatment began.

Germline CDR1 SGHNT, CDR2 YYREEE (reference sequence). The CDR3 sequence is 13 residues long. V lost 0 bases, J lost 8 bases, and 11 bases lay in between. Each PCR received spiked synthetic TCR analog templates. Sequencing was performed with immunoSEQ multiplex PCR; in TCRdb, only in-frame clones are kept and a portion is missing. The sample consists of fewer than 95,000 clones, about four fifths of them appearing once. This clone was detected only a few times. Specified time point: pretreatment peripheral blood. This TCR was sampled from a man aged 60 to 69 with urothelial cancer. The chain uses TRBV5-4 and TRBJ1-2; D unclear. Material: PBMCs, obtained around atezolizumab (anti-PD-L1) treatment. The CDR3 protein is CASSLVPGGGYTF. CDR3 DNA sequence: TGTGCCAGCAGCTTGGTCCCAGGAGGAGGCTACACCTTC.